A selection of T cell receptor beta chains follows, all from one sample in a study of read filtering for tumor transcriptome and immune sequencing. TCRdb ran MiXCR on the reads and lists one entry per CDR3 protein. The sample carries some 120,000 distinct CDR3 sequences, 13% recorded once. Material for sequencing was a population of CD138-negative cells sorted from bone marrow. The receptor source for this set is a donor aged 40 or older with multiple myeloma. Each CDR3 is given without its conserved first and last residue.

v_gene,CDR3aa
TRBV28,ASSPGLTSGNYEQY
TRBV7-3,ASSLPGQGGTQY
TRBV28,ASSQGSLSTDTQY
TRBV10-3,AISDLRDGDNSPLH
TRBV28,ASKTGPRGGNQPQH
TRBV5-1,ASSLELAKNIQY
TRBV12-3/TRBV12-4,ASSPSTGGRADTQY
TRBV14,ASRLQVTGELF
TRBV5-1,ASSSTEGGYHTGELF
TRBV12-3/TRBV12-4,ASSFPGRQAGELF
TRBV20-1,SASIAGYYEQY
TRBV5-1,ASLQGAENAGELF
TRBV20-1,SAEKGHRGFNEQF
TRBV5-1,ASSSSPGPEETQY
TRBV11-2,ASSLPLRDNEAF
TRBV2,ASSGESTYTEVF
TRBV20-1,SAEKASYEQY
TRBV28,ASSFLLGREKLF
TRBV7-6,ASSSLSGGGFEQF
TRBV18,ASSPARGGAPDTQY
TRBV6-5,ASSSTSGRAYEQY
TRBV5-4,ASSPALGSGETQY
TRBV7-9,ASGFMEQGNKTQY
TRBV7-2,ASSHTTGFTYNEQF
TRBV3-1,ASSTGDSGANVLT
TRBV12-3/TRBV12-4,ASSFLIGETYTEAF